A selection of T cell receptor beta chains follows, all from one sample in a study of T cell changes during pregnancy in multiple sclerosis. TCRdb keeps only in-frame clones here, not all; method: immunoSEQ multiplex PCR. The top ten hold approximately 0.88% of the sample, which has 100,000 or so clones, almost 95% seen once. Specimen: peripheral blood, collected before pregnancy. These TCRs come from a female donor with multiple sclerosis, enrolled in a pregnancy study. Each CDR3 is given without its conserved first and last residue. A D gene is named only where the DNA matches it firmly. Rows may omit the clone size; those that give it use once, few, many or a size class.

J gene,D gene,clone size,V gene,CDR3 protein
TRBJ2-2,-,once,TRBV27,ASRPRIGVRSTGELF
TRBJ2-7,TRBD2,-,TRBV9,ASSAGLAYEQY
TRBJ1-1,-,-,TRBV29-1,SVQRDLNTEAF
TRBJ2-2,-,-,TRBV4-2,ASSQDRGFTGELF
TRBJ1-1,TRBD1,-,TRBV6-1,ASSEAGTANTEAF
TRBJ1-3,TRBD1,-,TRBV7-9,ASSSTGSGNTIY
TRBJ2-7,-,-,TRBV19,ASSTRLAQEQY
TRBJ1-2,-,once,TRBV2,ASKLQDEHYGYT
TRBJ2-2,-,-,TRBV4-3,ASSQHGSTGELF
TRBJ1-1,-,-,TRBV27,ASSYNRANTEAF
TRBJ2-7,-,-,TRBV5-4,ASSLQGRGGRPTYEQY
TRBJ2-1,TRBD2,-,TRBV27,ASSLTPSGRAGEQF
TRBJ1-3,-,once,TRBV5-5,ASSLGAISGNTIY
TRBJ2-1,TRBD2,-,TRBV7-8,ASSTSGRSYNEQF
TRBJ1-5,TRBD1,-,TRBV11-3,ASPDSDREGNQPQH
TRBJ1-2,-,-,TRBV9,ASSENDRTYGYT
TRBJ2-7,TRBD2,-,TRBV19,ASSFSSGMGSEQY
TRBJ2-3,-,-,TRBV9,ASSAALSTDTQY
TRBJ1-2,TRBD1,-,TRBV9,ASSVAGGYGYT
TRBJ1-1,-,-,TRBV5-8,ASSLEAGLNTEAF
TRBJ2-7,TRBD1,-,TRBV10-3,AISGPGQAGEQY
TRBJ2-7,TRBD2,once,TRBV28,ASSPRGGIAGVHEQY
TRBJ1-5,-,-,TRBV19,ASCVRYNQPQH
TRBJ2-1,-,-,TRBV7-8,ASSLAPSNEQF
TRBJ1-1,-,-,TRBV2,ASSESVNTEAF
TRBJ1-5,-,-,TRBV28,ASSISRRQDPQPQH
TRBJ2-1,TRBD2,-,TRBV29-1,SVVPAGTSGREGF
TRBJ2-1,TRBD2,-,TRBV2,ASSWIGSGRDNEQF
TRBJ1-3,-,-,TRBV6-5,ASSAPGLFNTIY
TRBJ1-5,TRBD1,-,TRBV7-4,ASSFFTSGQGETRNQPQH
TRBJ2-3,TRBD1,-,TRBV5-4,ASSLGDRGWKDTQY
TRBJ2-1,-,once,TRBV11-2,ASHRGASSYNEQF
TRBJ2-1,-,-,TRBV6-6,ASSPGLGSEQF
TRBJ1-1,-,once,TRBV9,ASSVVQGNTEAF
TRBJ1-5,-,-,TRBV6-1,ASSGAGGTGPNQPQH
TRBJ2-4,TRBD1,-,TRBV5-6,ASSLGPRQGRAKNIQY
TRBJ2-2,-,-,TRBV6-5,ASSLQGNTGELF
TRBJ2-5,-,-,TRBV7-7,ASSLTYQETQY
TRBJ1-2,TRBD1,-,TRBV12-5,ASGPPIGTGGSLGGYT
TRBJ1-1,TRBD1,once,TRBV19,ASSWGTAVNTEAF
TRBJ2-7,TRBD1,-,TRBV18,ASSPNLRDRHYEQY
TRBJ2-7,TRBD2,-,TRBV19,ASSMAGLVYEQY
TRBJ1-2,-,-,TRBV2,ASSDGGRAVGYGYT
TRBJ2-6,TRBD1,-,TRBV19,ASETGGSGANVLT
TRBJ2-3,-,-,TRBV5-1,ASSLDALADTQY
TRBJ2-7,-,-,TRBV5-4,ASSLVGGRYEQY
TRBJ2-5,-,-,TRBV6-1,ASSLSKETQY
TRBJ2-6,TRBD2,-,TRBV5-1,ASSILAGVGGANVLT
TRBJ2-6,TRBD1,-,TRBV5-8,ASSHGTALSGANVLT
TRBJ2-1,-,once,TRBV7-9,ASSLAGRDYNEQF
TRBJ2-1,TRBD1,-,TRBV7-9,ASSQTGQSRDEQF